This passage covers 3 T cell receptor beta chains from one sample sequenced in a study of T cell clones after liver transplantation. Sequencing used immunoSEQ multiplex PCR; TCRdb keeps in-frame clones, though not all of them. The sample lists around 35,000 clones; around 94% were seen once. The sample here was CD8+ T cells from blood, taken 12 months after liver transplant. The source is a human patient who received a liver transplant. A share of the T cells may be of graft donor origin.

The V call is TRBV10-3, the J call TRBJ2-7, with D uncertain. Trimming stripped 3 bases from V and 2 bases from J, with 5 bases between. Germline lookup yields CDR1 ENHRY and CDR2 SYGVKD. This CDR3 has 12 amino acids. This CDR3 reads CAISDVTYEQYF. CDR3 in DNA: TGTGCCATCAGTGACGTCACCTACGAGCAGTACTTC.

V is TRBV28 and J is TRBJ1-5; TRBD1 matches at 8 bases. Germline V gene data show CDR1 as MDHEN and CDR2 as SYDVKM. CDR3 length: 18 residues. With 2 bases clipped from V and 3 bases from J, the junction kept 12 bases outside the gene matches. CDR3 DNA sequence: TGTGCCAGCAGTTTAGCAGGGGGCCAAATAATTTACAATCAGCCCCAGCATTTT. As protein: CASSLAGGQIIYNQPQHF.

J is TRBJ2-5 and V is TRBV9; D not certain. The CDR3 has 14 residues. The V and J ends lost 0 bases and 1 base respectively, with 7 bases between them. In germline, CDR1 is SGDLS, CDR2 YYNGEE. The CDR3 reads CASSVEAGQETQYF. The CDR3 nucleotides are TGTGCCAGCAGCGTAGAGGCCGGCCAAGAGACCCAGTACTTC. Looking up the rest from reference TRBV9 and TRBJ2-5 gives the full variable domain: DSGVTQTPKHLITATGQRVTLRCSPRSGDLSVYWYQQSLDQGLQFLIQYYNGEERAKGNILERFSAQQFPDLHSELNLSSLELGDSALYFCASSVEAGQETQYFGPGTRLLVL.